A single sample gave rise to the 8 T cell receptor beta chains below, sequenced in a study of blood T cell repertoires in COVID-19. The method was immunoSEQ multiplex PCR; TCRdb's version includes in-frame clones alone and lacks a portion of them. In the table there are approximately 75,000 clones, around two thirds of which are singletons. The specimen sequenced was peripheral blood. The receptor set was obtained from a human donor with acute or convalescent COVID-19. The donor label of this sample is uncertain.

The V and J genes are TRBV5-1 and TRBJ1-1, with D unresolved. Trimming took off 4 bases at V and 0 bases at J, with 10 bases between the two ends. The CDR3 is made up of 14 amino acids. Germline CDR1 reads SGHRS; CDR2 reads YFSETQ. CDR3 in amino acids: CASSLDGVNTEAFF. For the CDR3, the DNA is TGCGCCAGCAGCCTGGACGGGGTGAACACTGAAGCTTTCTTT.

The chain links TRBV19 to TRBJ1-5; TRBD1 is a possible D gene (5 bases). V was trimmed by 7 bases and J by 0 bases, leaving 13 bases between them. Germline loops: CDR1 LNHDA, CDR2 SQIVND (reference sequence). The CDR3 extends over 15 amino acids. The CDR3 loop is CASTADKYSNQPQHF. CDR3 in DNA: TGTGCCAGTACCGCGGACAAGTATAGCAATCAGCCCCAGCATTTT.

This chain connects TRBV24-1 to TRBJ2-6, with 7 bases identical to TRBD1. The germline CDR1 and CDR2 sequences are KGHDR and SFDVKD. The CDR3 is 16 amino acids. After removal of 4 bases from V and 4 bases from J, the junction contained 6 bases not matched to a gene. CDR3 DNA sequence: TGTGCCACCAGTGACACTACAGGGGCCGGGGCCAACGTCCTGACTTTC. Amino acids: CATSDTTGAGANVLTF.

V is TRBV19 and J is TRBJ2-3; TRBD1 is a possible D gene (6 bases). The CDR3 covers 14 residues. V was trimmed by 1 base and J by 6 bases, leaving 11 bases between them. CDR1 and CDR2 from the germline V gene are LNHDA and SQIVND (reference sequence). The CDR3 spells CASSIGSGADTQYF. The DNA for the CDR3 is TGTGCCAGTAGTATAGGGTCAGGGGCGGATACGCAGTATTTT.

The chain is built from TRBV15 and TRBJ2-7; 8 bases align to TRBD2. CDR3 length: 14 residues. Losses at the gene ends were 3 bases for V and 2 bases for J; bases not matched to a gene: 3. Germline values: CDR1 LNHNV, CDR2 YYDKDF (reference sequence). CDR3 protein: CATSRSRGAYEQYV. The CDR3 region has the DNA TGTGCCACCAGCAGGTCGCGGGGGGCCTACGAGCAGTACGTC.

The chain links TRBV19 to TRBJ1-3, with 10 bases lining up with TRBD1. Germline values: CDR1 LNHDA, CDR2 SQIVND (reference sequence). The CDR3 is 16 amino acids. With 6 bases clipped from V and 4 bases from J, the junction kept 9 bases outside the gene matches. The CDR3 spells CASSGTGQGSGNTIYF. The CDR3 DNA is TGTGCCAGTAGCGGAACGGGACAGGGGAGCGGAAACACCATATATTTT. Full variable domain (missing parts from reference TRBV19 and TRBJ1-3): DGGITQSPKYLFRKEGQNVTLSCEQNLNHDAMYWYRQDPGQGLRLIYYSQIVNDFQKGDIAEGYSVSREKKESFPLTVTSAQKNPTAFYLCASSGTGQGSGNTIYFGEGSWLTVV.

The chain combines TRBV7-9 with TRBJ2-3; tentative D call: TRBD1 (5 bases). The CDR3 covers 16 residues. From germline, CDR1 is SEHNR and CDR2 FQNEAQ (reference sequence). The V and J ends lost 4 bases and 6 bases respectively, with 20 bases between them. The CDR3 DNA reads TGTGCCAGCAGCTCCTGGGGTACAAGCGCAGGGGATACGCAGTATTTT. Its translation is CASSSWGTSAGDTQYF.

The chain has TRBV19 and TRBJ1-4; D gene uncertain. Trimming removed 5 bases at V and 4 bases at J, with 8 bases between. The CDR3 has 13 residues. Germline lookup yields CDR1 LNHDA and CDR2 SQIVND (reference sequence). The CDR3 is CASSAQYNEKLFF. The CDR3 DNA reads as TGTGCCAGTAGTGCTCAGTATAATGAAAAACTGTTTTTT.